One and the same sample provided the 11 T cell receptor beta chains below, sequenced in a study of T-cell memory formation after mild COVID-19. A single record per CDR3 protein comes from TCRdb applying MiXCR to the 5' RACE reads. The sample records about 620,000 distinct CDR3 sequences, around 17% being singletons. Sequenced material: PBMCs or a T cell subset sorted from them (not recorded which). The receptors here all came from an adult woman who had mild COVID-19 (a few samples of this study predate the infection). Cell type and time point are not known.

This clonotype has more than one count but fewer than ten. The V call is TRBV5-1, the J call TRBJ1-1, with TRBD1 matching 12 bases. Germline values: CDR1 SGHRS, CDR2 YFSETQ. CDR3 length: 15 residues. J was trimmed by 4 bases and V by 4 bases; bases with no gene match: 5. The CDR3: CASSPMGQGATEAFF. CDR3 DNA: TGCGCCAGCAGCCCCATGGGACAGGGGGCCACTGAAGCTTTCTTT.

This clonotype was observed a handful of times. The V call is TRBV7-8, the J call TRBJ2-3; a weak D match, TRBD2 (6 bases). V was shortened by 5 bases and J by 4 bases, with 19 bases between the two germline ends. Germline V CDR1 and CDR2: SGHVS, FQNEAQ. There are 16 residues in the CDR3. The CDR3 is CASSPEGYSNADTQYF. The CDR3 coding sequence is TGTGCCAGCAGCCCGGAGGGATACTCGAACGCAGATACGCAGTATTTT.

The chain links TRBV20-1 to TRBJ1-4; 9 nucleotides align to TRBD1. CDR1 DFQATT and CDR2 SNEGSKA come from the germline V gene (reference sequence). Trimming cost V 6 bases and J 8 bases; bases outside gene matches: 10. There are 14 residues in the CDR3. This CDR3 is CSALPTGGGEKLFF. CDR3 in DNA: TGCAGTGCCCTACCGACAGGGGGAGGGGAAAAACTGTTTTTT.

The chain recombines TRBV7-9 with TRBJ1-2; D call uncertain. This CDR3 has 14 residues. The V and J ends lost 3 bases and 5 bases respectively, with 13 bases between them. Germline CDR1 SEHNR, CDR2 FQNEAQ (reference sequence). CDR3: CASSLETDKYGYTF. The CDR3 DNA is TGTGCCAGCAGCTTGGAGACCGACAAGTATGGCTACACCTTC.

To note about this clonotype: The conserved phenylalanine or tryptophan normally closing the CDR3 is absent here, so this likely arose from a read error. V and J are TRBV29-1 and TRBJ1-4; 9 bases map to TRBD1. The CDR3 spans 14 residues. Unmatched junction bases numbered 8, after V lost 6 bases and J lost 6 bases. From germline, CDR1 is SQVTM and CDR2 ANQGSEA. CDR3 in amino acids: CSVAPGQGDEKLFR. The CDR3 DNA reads TGCAGCGTGGCACCGGGACAGGGTGATGAAAAACTGTTTCGT.

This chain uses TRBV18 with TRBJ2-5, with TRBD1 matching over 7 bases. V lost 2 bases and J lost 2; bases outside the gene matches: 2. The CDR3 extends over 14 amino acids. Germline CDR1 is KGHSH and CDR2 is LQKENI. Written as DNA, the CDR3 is TGTGCCAGCTCACCAGGACAGGAGCAAGAGACCCAGTACTTC. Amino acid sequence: CASSPGQEQETQYF. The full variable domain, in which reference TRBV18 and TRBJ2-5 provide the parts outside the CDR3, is NAGVMQNPRHLVRRRGQEARLRCSPMKGHSHVYWYRQLPEEGLKFMVYLQKENIIDESGMPKERFSAEFPKEGPSILRIQQVVRGDSAAYFCASSPGQEQETQYFGPGTRLLVL.

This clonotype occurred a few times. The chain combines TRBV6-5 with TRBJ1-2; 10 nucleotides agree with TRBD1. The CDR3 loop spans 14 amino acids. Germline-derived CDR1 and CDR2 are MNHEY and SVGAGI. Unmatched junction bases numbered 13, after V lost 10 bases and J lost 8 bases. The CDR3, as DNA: TGTGCCACTTCTGGGGGGACAGGGGCTCCCGGCTACACCTTC. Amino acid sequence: CATSGGTGAPGYTF.

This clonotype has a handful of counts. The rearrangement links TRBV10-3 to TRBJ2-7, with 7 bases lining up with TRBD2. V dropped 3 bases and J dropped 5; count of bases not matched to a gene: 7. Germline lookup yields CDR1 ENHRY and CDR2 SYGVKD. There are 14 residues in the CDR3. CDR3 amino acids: CAISDAGVRDEQYF. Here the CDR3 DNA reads TGTGCCATCAGTGATGCGGGAGTGAGGGACGAGCAGTACTTC.

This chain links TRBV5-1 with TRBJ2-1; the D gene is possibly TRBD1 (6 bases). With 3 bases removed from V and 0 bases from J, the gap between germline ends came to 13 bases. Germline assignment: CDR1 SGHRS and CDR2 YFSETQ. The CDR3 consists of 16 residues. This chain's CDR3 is CASSSTGPASYNEQFF. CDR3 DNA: TGCGCCAGCAGCTCAACAGGGCCCGCCTCCTACAATGAGCAGTTCTTC.

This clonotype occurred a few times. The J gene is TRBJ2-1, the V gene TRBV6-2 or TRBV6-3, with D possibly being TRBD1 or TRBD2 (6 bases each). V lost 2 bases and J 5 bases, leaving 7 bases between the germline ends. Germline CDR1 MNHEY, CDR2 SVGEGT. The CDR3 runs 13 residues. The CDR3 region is CASSYGGHNEQFF. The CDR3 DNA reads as TGTGCCAGCAGTTACGGGGGGCACAATGAGCAGTTCTTC.

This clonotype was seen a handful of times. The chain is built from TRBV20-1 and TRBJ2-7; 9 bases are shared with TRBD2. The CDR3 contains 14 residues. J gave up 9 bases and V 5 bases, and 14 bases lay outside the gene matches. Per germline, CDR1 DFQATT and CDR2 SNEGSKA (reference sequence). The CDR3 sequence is CSAARAGGGHLQYF. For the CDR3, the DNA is TGCAGTGCTGCCAGAGCGGGGGGTGGCCATCTGCAGTACTTC.